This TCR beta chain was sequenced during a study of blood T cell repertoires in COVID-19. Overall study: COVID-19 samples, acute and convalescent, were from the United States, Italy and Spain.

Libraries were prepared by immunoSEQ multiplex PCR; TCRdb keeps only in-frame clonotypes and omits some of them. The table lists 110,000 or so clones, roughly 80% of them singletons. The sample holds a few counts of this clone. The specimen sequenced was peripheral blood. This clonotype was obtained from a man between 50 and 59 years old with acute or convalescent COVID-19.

The CDR3 sequence: CASRTVYSPLHF. In DNA, the CDR3 is TGTGCCAGCAGGACAGTTTATTCACCCCTCCACTTT. The chain couples TRBV28 to TRBJ1-6; a possible D gene is TRBD1 (5 bases). CDR3 length: 12 residues. V dropped 6 bases and J dropped 8 bases, with 8 bases sitting between them. Per germline, CDR1 MDHEN and CDR2 SYDVKM.